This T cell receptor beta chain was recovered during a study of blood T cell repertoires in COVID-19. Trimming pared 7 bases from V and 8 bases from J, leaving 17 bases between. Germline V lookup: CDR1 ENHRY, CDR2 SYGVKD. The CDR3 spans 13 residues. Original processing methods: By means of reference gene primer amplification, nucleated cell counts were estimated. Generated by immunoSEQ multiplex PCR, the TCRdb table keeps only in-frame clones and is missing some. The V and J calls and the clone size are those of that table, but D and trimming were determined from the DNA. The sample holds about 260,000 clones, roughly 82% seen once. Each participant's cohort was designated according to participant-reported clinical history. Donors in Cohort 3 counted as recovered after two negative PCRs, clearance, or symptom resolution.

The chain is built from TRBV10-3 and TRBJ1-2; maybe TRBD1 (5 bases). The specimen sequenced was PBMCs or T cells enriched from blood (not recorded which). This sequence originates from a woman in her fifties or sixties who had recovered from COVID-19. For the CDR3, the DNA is TGTGCCATCACCACGGCAGGGTACTCCGGCTACACCTTC. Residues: CAITTAGYSGYTF.